The 7 T cell receptor beta chains reported below all come from one sample, sequenced in a study of a mutant IDH1 vaccine in newly diagnosed glioma. Their specific antigens are unknown. Sample time point: week 47, end of study. Each dose delivered 300 ug of mutant IDH1 20-mer peptide subcutaneously with imiquimod. Data came from immunoSEQ multiplex PCR; TCRdb stores just in-frame clones and leaves some out. The repertoire includes around 54,000 clones, roughly four fifths of them detected once, and over 2.5% sits in the top ten. This material consisted of PBMCs, taken from a glioma patient whose treatment included an IDH1 peptide vaccine. The receptors stem from a woman between 50 and 59 years old with glioma.

The V call is TRBV25-1, the J call TRBJ1-1; D is unclear. The CDR3 runs 11 residues. V lost 2 bases and J lost 6, with 4 bases in between. CDR1 is MGHDK and CDR2 is SYGVNS in the germline V gene. The CDR3 DNA sequence: TGTGCCAGCAGTGAAGTTGCTGAAGCTTTCTTT. Amino acid sequence: CASSEVAEAFF.

The rearrangement joins TRBV5-1 to TRBJ2-1; 7 bases match TRBD2. The V gene end was trimmed by 0 bases and the J gene end by 2 bases; junction bases not matched to a gene: 2. CDR1 SGHRS and CDR2 YFSETQ come from the germline V gene. The CDR3 totals 15 residues. The CDR3 region is CASSLGGTTYNEQFF. In DNA form, the CDR3 reads TGCGCCAGCAGCTTGGGGGGGACTACCTACAATGAGCAGTTCTTC.

The chain recombines TRBV9 with TRBJ1-2; possible D gene TRBD1, 5 bases. Germline CDR1 and CDR2: SGDLS and YYNGEE. This CDR3 has 13 amino acids. Trimming left V 4 bases short and J 5 bases short, with 12 bases between. The CDR3, as DNA: TGTGCCAGCAGCCTTGAGACAGTTTATGGCTACACCTTC. Encoded protein: CASSLETVYGYTF.

This clone was counted between two and nine times. The chain is built from TRBV1 and TRBJ2-1; the table's D call of TRBD2 was not tested on the DNA. TRBV1 is designated a pseudogene. The CDR3 length is 20 residues. CDR3 sequence: CTSSLAAGTRYPFSYNEQFF. In DNA form, the CDR3 reads TGCACCAGCAGCCTCGCAGCCGGGACTAGGTACCCCTTTAGCTACAATGAGCAGTTCTTC.

This clone turned up a few times. This chain links TRBV2 with TRBJ2-1; 12 nucleotides match TRBD2. The V gene end was trimmed by 8 bases and the J gene end by 7 bases; junction bases not matched to a gene: 6. CDR3 length equals 14 residues. Germline V gene data show CDR1 as SNHLY and CDR2 as FYNNEI. CDR3 sequence reads: CASLGLAGINEQFF. The CDR3 nucleotides are TGTGCCAGCCTAGGACTAGCGGGGATTAATGAGCAGTTCTTC. The variable domain in full, completed from reference TRBV2 and TRBJ2-1, reads EPEVTQTPSHQVTQMGQEVILRCVPISNHLYFYWYRQILGQKVEFLVSFYNNEISEKSEIFDDQFSVERPDGSNFTLKIRSTKLEDSAMYFCASLGLAGINEQFFGPGTRLTVL.

The genes are TRBV7-2 and TRBJ1-1, with D possibly matching TRBD1 (5 bases). V lost 5 bases to trimming and J lost 0 bases, with 10 bases between them. The CDR3 totals 14 residues. Looked up from germline, CDR1 is SGHTA and CDR2 is FQGNSA. The CDR3 is CASSRGALNTEAFF. In DNA form, the CDR3 reads TGTGCCAGCAGCCGAGGGGCCCTGAACACTGAAGCTTTCTTT.

J is TRBJ1-2 and V is TRBV9; the match to TRBD1 covers 10 bases. Per germline, CDR1 SGDLS and CDR2 YYNGEE. The J segment lost 6 bases and the V segment lost 0 bases, leaving 5 bases of the junction unmatched. This CDR3 has 15 residues. The CDR3 reads CASSVAPGTGDGYTF. In DNA, the CDR3 is TGTGCCAGCAGCGTAGCCCCCGGGACAGGGGATGGCTACACCTTC.